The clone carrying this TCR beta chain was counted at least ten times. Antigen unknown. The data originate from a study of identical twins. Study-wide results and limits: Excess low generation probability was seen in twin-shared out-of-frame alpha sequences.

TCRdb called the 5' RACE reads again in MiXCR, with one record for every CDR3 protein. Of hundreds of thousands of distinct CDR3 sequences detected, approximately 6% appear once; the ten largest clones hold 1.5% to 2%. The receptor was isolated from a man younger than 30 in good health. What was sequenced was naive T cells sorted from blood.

CDR3 in amino acids: CASSSGTSGRLGEQFF. For the CDR3, the DNA is TGCGCCAGCAGCTCGGGGACTAGCGGGAGACTGGGTGAGCAGTTCTTC. This chain joins TRBV5-1 and TRBJ2-1, with TRBD2 identical over 14 bases. The CDR3 has 16 amino acids. Losses at the gene ends were 3 bases for V and 9 bases for J; bases not matched to a gene: 8. In germline, CDR1 is SGHRS, CDR2 YFSETQ.